The entry below gives a single T cell receptor (beta chain) sequence along with its context. The antigen remains undetermined. These data originate in a study of CD8 T cells in ankylosing spondylitis. Study-wide results and limits: Peripheral blood held disease-linked clones only at relatively low frequency, and these were CD8+. Reported data indicate significant enrichment of disease-linked clones within matched ankylosing spondylitis synovial fluid. Several highly homologous variants made up a TCR beta motif, and this motif appeared characteristic of ankylosing spondylitis blood.

There are 13 residues in the CDR3. CDR1 KGHDR and CDR2 SFDVKD come from the germline V gene. Trimming left V 5 bases short and J 0 bases short, with 7 bases between. Construction of TCR beta libraries was performed using quantitative 5'-RACE with molecular barcodes. TCRdb itself ran the 5' RACE reads through MiXCR, one entry per CDR3 protein. The sample lists 380,000 or so distinct CDR3 sequences; roughly 20% were seen once. The material sequenced was blood, either unsorted or a sorted T cell fraction (not recorded which). The J gene is TRBJ2-7, the V gene TRBV24-1; D not resolved. The TCR sequence derives from a male donor with ankylosing spondylitis or in good health (not recorded which). The DNA of the CDR3 is TGTGCCACCAGTGGTCCACCCTCCTACGAGCAGTACTTC. Protein product: CATSGPPSYEQYF.